This note documents a single T cell receptor (beta chain) sequence. The assay was carried out at the deep level. Replicate sorted-subset PCRs were loaded with roughly 190 ng DNA, tens of thousands of T cell genomes. Study processing details: There were no quality scores in the junction-only immunoSEQ sequences, so filtering differed. Data came from immunoSEQ multiplex PCR; TCRdb stores just in-frame clones and leaves some out. The DNA was the basis for D and trimming; V, J and clone size are from that table. Of about 990,000 clones listed, about four fifths were seen once; the top ten hold 0.6% to 0.7%. Germline V gene lookup returns CDR1 SNHLY and CDR2 FYNNEI. CDR3 size: 15 residues. V was shortened by 2 bases and J by 3 bases, with 14 bases between the two germline ends. These data come from a study of shared clonotypes between healthy human individuals.

Sequencing used memory CD4+ T cells from PBMCs. The sample's subset: CD45RA-negative fraction. This TCR came from a man aged 18 to 30 in good health. Some clones in this sample may be carry-over from other donors' samples. The chain joins TRBV2 to TRBJ2-7, with a tentative D call TRBD1 (6 bases). In DNA form, the CDR3 reads TGTGCCAGCAGTGAACAGGGGATTAATATCTACGAGCAGTACTTC. As protein: CASSEQGINIYEQYF.